Below, 22 T cell receptor beta chains from the same sample are listed, as sequenced in a study of blood T cell repertoires in COVID-19. The protocol was immunoSEQ multiplex PCR, while the TCRdb copy is restricted to in-frame clones and leaves out a portion. This sample has 55,000 to 90,000 clones, with around 86% found just once. The sequencing sample was made of peripheral blood. The receptors were gathered from a woman aged 60-75 years with acute or convalescent COVID-19.

The chain carries TRBV18 and TRBJ2-6; 10 bases are a match to TRBD1. Germline values: CDR1 KGHSH, CDR2 LQKENI. The CDR3 has 17 residues. Unmatched junction bases numbered 4, after V lost 5 bases and J lost 0 bases. The CDR3 DNA follows: TGTGCCAGCTCAAAGGGACAGGGGTCCTCTGGGGCCAACGTCCTGACTTTC. Amino acid sequence: CASSKGQGSSGANVLTF.

This sequence joins TRBV30 and TRBJ2-7; 9 nucleotides agree with TRBD1. The CDR3 has 13 residues. CDR1 is GTSNPN and CDR2 is SVGIG in the germline V gene (reference sequence). Trimming took 1 base from V and 3 from J; bases not matched to a gene: 1. CDR3 coding DNA: TGTGCCTGGAGTGCGGACAGGGGCTACGAGCAGTACTTC. Amino acids: CAWSADRGYEQYF.

The J gene is TRBJ2-5, the V gene TRBV7-3; maybe TRBD1 (6 bases). In germline, CDR1 is SGHTA, CDR2 FQGTGA. The CDR3 is made up of 13 amino acids. V was cut by 9 bases and J by 5 bases, with 16 bases left in between. The CDR3 protein is CASSPGAQETQYF. The CDR3 nucleotides are TGTGCCAGTAGTCCAGGGGCACAGGAGACCCAGTACTTC.

The chain combines TRBV5-1 with TRBJ2-2; 7 bases are a match to TRBD1. From germline, CDR1 is SGHRS and CDR2 YFSETQ. This CDR3 is 15 amino acids long. V gave up 4 bases and J gave up 3 bases; unmatched junction bases: 6. CDR3 bases: TGCGCCAGCAGCCCAGGACAGGAGGACACCGGGGAGCTGTTTTTT. It yields the protein CASSPGQEDTGELFF.

This chain links TRBV28 with TRBJ2-1; D is unresolved. This CDR3 spans 15 amino acids. V shed 4 bases and J shed 6 bases, with 16 bases lying between them. Per germline, CDR1 MDHEN and CDR2 SYDVKM. The DNA for the CDR3 is TGTGCCAGCAGTTACCCTGATGAGGTTAGCAATGAGCAGTTCTTC. This sequence encodes CASSYPDEVSNEQFF.

The chain has TRBV21-1 and TRBJ1-6; the DNA was not used to check the table's D call, TRBD1. TRBV21-1 is a documented pseudogene. This CDR3 region has 11 residues. CDR3 DNA sequence: TGTGCTCTGGCTCCGCAGTCACCCCTCCACTTT. As protein: CALAPQSPLHF.

The chain links TRBV7-9 to TRBJ1-1; D remains unclear. V was clipped by 3 bases and J by 3 bases, with 11 bases between them. The length of the CDR3 is 14 residues. Germline CDR1 and CDR2: SEHNR and FQNEAQ (reference sequence). The CDR3 sequence is CASSFFVEDTEAFF. The CDR3, as DNA: TGTGCCAGCAGCTTCTTTGTTGAGGACACTGAAGCTTTCTTT.

This clone was seen a single time. This rearrangement joins TRBV10-3 to TRBJ1-6, with D perhaps TRBD1 (5 bases). The CDR3 is 14 amino acids. Germline assignment: CDR1 ENHRY and CDR2 SYGVKD. Trimming took 6 bases from V and 7 from J, leaving 13 bases between them. The CDR3: CAIRDPTVNSPLHF. CDR3 coding DNA: TGTGCCATCAGAGACCCGACAGTCAATTCACCCCTCCACTTT.

The chain has TRBV6-2 or TRBV6-3 and TRBJ1-2; tentative D call: TRBD1 (6 bases). CDR1 MNHEY and CDR2 SVGEGT come from the germline V gene. CDR3 length: 13 amino acids. The V end was cut by 5 bases, the J end by 4 bases, with 11 bases between. The CDR3 DNA is TGTGCCAGCAGTCGGGCAGGGGCCTATGGCTACACCTTC. The encoded protein is CASSRAGAYGYTF.

V usage is TRBV29-1 and J usage is TRBJ2-2, with TRBD2 identical over 7 bases. CDR3 size: 14 residues. The V gene end was trimmed by 4 bases and the J gene end by 0 bases; junction bases not matched to a gene: 2. Germline-derived CDR1 and CDR2 are SQVTM and ANQGSEA. CDR3 region: CSVVGTTNTGELFF. CDR3 sequence (DNA): TGCAGCGTTGTAGGGACTACGAACACCGGGGAGCTGTTTTTT.

The chain employs TRBV7-9 and TRBJ2-3; D is possibly TRBD1 (6 bases). The CDR3 covers 15 residues. Trimming took off 2 bases at V and 0 bases at J, with 9 bases between the two ends. Germline CDR1 reads SEHNR; CDR2 reads FQNEAQ (reference sequence). CDR3 residues: CASSLRGGSTDTQYF. The DNA for the CDR3 is TGTGCCAGCAGCTTACGAGGGGGTAGCACAGATACGCAGTATTTT.

This chain joins TRBV28 and TRBJ1-5; possibly TRBD1 for D (5 bases). The CDR3 length is 13 residues. The germline V gene has CDR1 MDHEN and CDR2 SYDVKM. Trimming cost V 2 bases and J 5 bases, with 7 bases left between them. CDR3 nucleotide sequence: TGTGCCAGCAGTTTAGCAGGGCATCAGCCCCAGCATTTT. As protein: CASSLAGHQPQHF. The whole variable domain, filled in from reference TRBV28 and TRBJ1-5, reads DVKVTQSSRYLVKRTGEKVFLECVQDMDHENMFWYRQDPGLGLRLIYFSYDVKMKEKGDIPEGYSVSREKKERFSLILESASTNQTSMYLCASSLAGHQPQHFGDGTRLSIL.

The chain joins TRBV3-1 (or the pseudogene TRBV3-2) to TRBJ2-6, with D unclear. V lost 0 bases to trimming and J lost 4 bases, with 13 bases between them. CDR1 is LGHDT, CDR2 YNNKEL, per germline (reference sequence). This CDR3 comprises 17 residues. CDR3 nucleotide sequence: TGTGCCAGCAGCCAAGATTACAGTGTAGGCGGGGCCAACGTCCTGACTTTC. Translation gives CASSQDYSVGGANVLTF.

This rearrangement joins TRBV5-8 to TRBJ2-1, with 7 bases matching TRBD1. CDR3 length: 16 residues. CDR1 is SGHTS and CDR2 is YDEGEE in the germline V gene. V dropped 1 base and J dropped 4; count of bases not matched to a gene: 8. CDR3 coding DNA: TGTGCCAGCAGCTTGAGCTTCGACAGGGAATACAATGAGCAGTTCTTC. Its translation: CASSLSFDREYNEQFF.

This chain links TRBV28 with TRBJ1-6, with a tentative D call TRBD1 (5 bases). Germline V gene lookup returns CDR1 MDHEN and CDR2 SYDVKM. V lost 5 bases to trimming and J lost 6 bases, with 14 bases between them. The CDR3 runs 15 residues. CDR3 nucleotide sequence: TGTGCCAGCAGTGGGGGGGGACGGTCTAATTCACCCCTCCACTTT. It yields the protein CASSGGGRSNSPLHF.

The V gene is TRBV6-1, the J gene TRBJ1-1; no definite D call. The CDR3 is 14 residues long. V lost 2 bases and J 0 bases, leaving 7 bases between the germline ends. From germline, CDR1 is MNHNS and CDR2 SASEGT. CDR3 coding DNA: TGTGCCAGCAGTGAATTCAGTCTGAACACTGAAGCTTTCTTT. It specifies CASSEFSLNTEAFF.

The genes are TRBV7-8 and TRBJ2-7; 7 nucleotides match TRBD1. Germline CDR1 is SGHVS and CDR2 is FQNEAQ. This CDR3 has 15 residues. J was trimmed by 4 bases and V by 5 bases; bases with no gene match: 11. The CDR3, as DNA: TGTGCCAGCAGCCCCCGGGCAGGGGGAAATTACGAGCAGTACTTC. Amino acid sequence: CASSPRAGGNYEQYF.

The count of this clone is one. The chain has TRBV5-1 and TRBJ2-3; 12 nucleotides match TRBD2. This CDR3 has 14 residues. Germline CDR1 is SGHRS and CDR2 is YFSETQ. With V trimmed by 3 bases and J by 5 bases, 1 base remained unmatched. CDR3 coding DNA: TGCGCCAGCAGCTCTAGCGGGGGGGAAGATACGCAGTATTTT. Translating it yields CASSSSGGEDTQYF.

The chain is built from TRBV27 and TRBJ1-2, with D tentatively TRBD1 (5 bases). The CDR3 contains 14 residues. V was clipped by 1 base and J by 7 bases, with 13 bases between them. In germline, CDR1 is MNHEY, CDR2 SMNVEV (reference sequence). In DNA, the CDR3 is TGTGCCAGCAGTTTATTAGGGGACTCGGCTGGCTACACCTTC. This sequence encodes CASSLLGDSAGYTF.

The V call is TRBV20-1, the J call TRBJ2-1; D is possibly TRBD1 (5 bases). Germline V CDR1 and CDR2: DFQATT, SNEGSKA (reference sequence). Trimming removed 3 bases at V and 6 bases at J, with 6 bases between. This CDR3 has 11 residues. The DNA of the CDR3 is TGCAGTGCTAGGGGGCCCAATGAGCAGTTCTTC. Protein product: CSARGPNEQFF.

J is TRBJ2-7 and V is TRBV7-8, with 7 bases that match TRBD1. After removal of 7 bases from V and 3 bases from J, the junction contained 12 bases not matched to a gene. The CDR3 runs to 15 residues. Germline CDR1 SGHVS, CDR2 FQNEAQ. The CDR3 loop is CASKNYDRAGYEQYF. The CDR3 DNA sequence: TGTGCCAGCAAGAACTACGACAGGGCCGGCTACGAGCAGTACTTC.

CDR3 coding DNA: TGTGCCAGCAGCCAAGGGGGACTAGCTGCCACAGATACGCAGTATTTT. Amino acids: CASSQGGLAATDTQYF. This rearrangement joins TRBV3-1 (or the pseudogene TRBV3-2) to TRBJ2-3; 9 bases are shared with TRBD2. Trimming took 1 base from V and 2 from J; bases not matched to a gene: 4. The CDR3 totals 16 residues. From germline, CDR1 is LGHDT and CDR2 YNNKEL (reference sequence).